The 32 T cell receptor beta chains below all came from one sample that was sequenced in a study of OX40 agonist ivuxolimab in advanced cancers. Assay used: immunoSEQ multiplex PCR; TCRdb lists only in-frame clones, some missing. There are 65,000 to 100,000 clones in the sample; approximately 94% occur only once, and around a tenth lies in the top ten. Sample: CD4+ or CD8+ T cells sorted from blood, taken in a trial of the OX40 agonist ivuxolimab. The receptors here all came from an adult with an advanced solid tumor such as melanoma, head and neck, liver or kidney cancer.

The chain is built from TRBV7-9 and TRBJ2-7; TRBD1 might be the D (5 bases). The ends were cut back, 1 base at V and 5 bases at J, with 9 bases in the middle. The CDR3 has 13 residues. The germline CDR1 and CDR2 sequences are SEHNR and FQNEAQ (reference sequence). The CDR3 coding sequence is TGTGCCAGCAGCTTAGTTCAGGGCCACGAGCAGTACTTC. It yields the protein CASSLVQGHEQYF.

V gene TRBV27 combines with J gene TRBJ2-7; either TRBD1 or TRBD2 may fit D (5 bases each). Germline V CDR1 and CDR2: MNHEY, SMNVEV (reference sequence). The CDR3 loop spans 13 amino acids. Trimming removed 5 bases from V and 2 bases from J, with 10 bases in between. CDR3 sequence (DNA): TGTGCCAGCAGTCTCGGGACGCCCTACGAGCAGTACTTC. Translating gives CASSLGTPYEQYF.

The chain recombines TRBV13 with TRBJ2-2, with a tentative D call TRBD1 (7 bases). V dropped 8 bases and J dropped 7 bases, with 11 bases sitting between them. This CDR3 spans 12 amino acids. Looked up from germline, CDR1 is PRHDT and CDR2 is FYEKMQ (reference sequence). CDR3 amino acids: CASRQGGGELFF. Here the CDR3 DNA reads TGTGCCAGCCGGCAGGGGGGCGGGGAGCTGTTTTTT.

The V gene is TRBV6-5, the J gene TRBJ2-1; D remains ambiguous. Germline V gives CDR1 MNHEY, CDR2 SVGAGI. Trimming cost V 2 bases and J 8 bases, with 7 bases left between them. This CDR3 has 12 residues. Here the CDR3 DNA reads TGTGCCAGCAGTTACCGGCTGGATGAGCAGTTCTTC. Its protein product is CASSYRLDEQFF.

The chain has TRBV7-3 and TRBJ2-7; a weak D match, TRBD2 (6 bases). V shed 2 bases and J shed 5 bases, with 10 bases lying between them. The germline V gene encodes CDR1 SGHTA and CDR2 FQGTGA. CDR3 length equals 13 residues. The CDR3 sequence: CASSLAPGDEQYF. The CDR3, as DNA: TGTGCCAGCAGCTTAGCCCCGGGGGACGAGCAGTACTTC.

The rearrangement links TRBV16 to TRBJ1-2, with D possibly matching TRBD1 (6 bases). The V end was cut by 0 bases, the J end by 5 bases, with 16 bases between. This CDR3 is 16 amino acids long. CDR1 is KGHSY and CDR2 is FQNENV in the germline V gene. CDR3: CASSQSSGGGLYGYTF. The CDR3 DNA is TGTGCCAGCAGCCAATCGTCGGGGGGCGGACTTTATGGCTACACCTTC. The variable domain in full, completed from reference TRBV16 and TRBJ1-2, reads GEEVAQTPKHLVRGEGQKAKLYCAPIKGHSYVFWYQQVLKNEFKFLISFQNENVFDETGMPKERFSAKCLPNSPCSLEIQATKLEDSAVYFCASSQSSGGGLYGYTFGSGTRLTVV.

The DNA of the CDR3 is TGTGCCAGCAGCCCCGGACTAGCGGGCGGGAATACGCAGTATTTT. It codes for CASSPGLAGGNTQYF. The chain uses TRBV7-2 and TRBJ2-3; 11 bases align to TRBD2. CDR1 and CDR2 from the germline V gene are SGHTA and FQGNSA. V shed 5 bases and J 7 bases; nucleotides not matched to a gene: 8. This CDR3 has 15 amino acids. Variable domain in full (rest from reference TRBV7-2 and TRBJ2-3): GAGVSQSPSNKVTEKGKDVELRCDPISGHTALYWYRQSLGQGLEFLIYFQGNSAPDKSGLPSDRFSAERTGGSVSTLTIQRTQQEDSAVYLCASSPGLAGGNTQYFGPGTRLTVL.

V is TRBV10-2 and J is TRBJ2-5, with a possible D match to TRBD2 (5 bases). Between the trimmed V and J ends, which lost 3 bases and 5 bases, there was a span of 13 bases. Germline assignment: CDR1 WSHSY and CDR2 SAAADI. The CDR3 is 14 amino acids. CDR3 loop: CASSEIRAVETQYF. The DNA of the CDR3 is TGCGCCAGCAGTGAAATACGAGCGGTGGAGACCCAGTACTTC.

J is TRBJ2-2 and V is TRBV2, with TRBD2 identical over 8 bases. The CDR3 runs to 15 residues. Trimming cost V 8 bases and J 6 bases; bases outside gene matches: 11. The germline V gene encodes CDR1 SNHLY and CDR2 FYNNEI. The CDR3 reads CASREGLEGSGELFF. CDR3 nucleotide sequence: TGTGCCAGCCGAGAGGGACTAGAAGGGTCCGGGGAGCTGTTTTTT.

V is TRBV29-1 and J is TRBJ2-3; the D gene is possibly TRBD2 (6 bases). V shed 0 bases and J shed 1 base, with 20 bases lying between them. Germline loops: CDR1 SQVTM, CDR2 ANQGSEA. This CDR3 is 18 amino acids long. In DNA, the CDR3 is TGCAGCGTTGAAGATAGCGGACGCAAGGGCCAAGGCACAGATACGCAGTATTTT. It translates to CSVEDSGRKGQGTDTQYF.

This chain uses TRBV6-6 with TRBJ2-7; 10 positions match TRBD1. Per the germline V gene, CDR1 is MNHNY and CDR2 is SVGAGI (reference sequence). This CDR3 contains 14 residues. Trimming at V came to 4 bases and at J to 6 bases, leaving 6 bases not matched to a gene. The CDR3 here is CASSSPGQGPEQYF. The CDR3 nucleotides are TGTGCCAGCAGTTCTCCGGGACAGGGGCCCGAGCAGTACTTC.

The V gene is TRBV9, the J gene TRBJ1-2; 9 bases are shared with TRBD1. The germline V gene has CDR1 SGDLS and CDR2 YYNGEE. The V gene end was trimmed by 6 bases and the J gene end by 5 bases; junction bases not matched to a gene: 14. CDR3 size: 16 residues. The CDR3 coding sequence is TGTGCCAGCACCCCATCCCCCGGGACAGGGTTATATGGCTACACCTTC. Protein: CASTPSPGTGLYGYTF. The entire variable domain, with the rest obtained from reference TRBV9 and TRBJ1-2, is as follows: DSGVTQTPKHLITATGQRVTLRCSPRSGDLSVYWYQQSLDQGLQFLIQYYNGEERAKGNILERFSAQQFPDLHSELNLSSLELGDSALYFCASTPSPGTGLYGYTFGSGTRLTVV.

The chain has TRBV7-6 and TRBJ2-7; 8 bases match TRBD1. J gave up 2 bases and V 3 bases, and 18 bases lay outside the gene matches. The CDR3 runs to 19 residues. From germline, CDR1 is SGHVS and CDR2 FNYEAQ. The CDR3 loop reads CASSFGNENRQGPTYEQYF. The DNA for the CDR3 is TGTGCCAGCAGCTTTGGAAATGAAAATCGACAGGGGCCTACCTACGAGCAGTACTTC.

The chain employs TRBV6-6 and TRBJ1-1, with D possibly being TRBD1 (5 bases). Germline V lookup: CDR1 MNHNY, CDR2 SVGAGI (reference sequence). The CDR3 is 11 residues long. Trimming cost V 10 bases and J 5 bases, with 11 bases left between them. The CDR3 coding sequence is TGTGCCATCTCGGGGCTTACTGAAGCTTTCTTT. Its translation: CAISGLTEAFF.

The gene calls are TRBV7-9 and TRBJ2-3, with 14 bases that match TRBD2. The junction had 5 bases not matched to a gene; V was cut back by 5 bases and J by 7 bases. CDR1 SEHNR and CDR2 FQNEAQ come from the germline V gene (reference sequence). The CDR3 spans 15 residues. CDR3 DNA sequence: TGTGCCAGCAGCACGGGACTAGCGGGAGTCTATACGCAGTATTTT. Amino acids: CASSTGLAGVYTQYF.

The chain recombines TRBV2 with TRBJ1-4; D possibly corresponds to TRBD1 (6 bases). Germline V gene sequence: CDR1 SNHLY, CDR2 FYNNEI. The CDR3 spans 14 residues. V was trimmed by 6 bases and J by 3 bases, leaving 11 bases between them. The DNA of the CDR3 is TGTGCCAGCAGCTCAGGGGATTCTAATGAAAAACTGTTTTTT. The encoded protein is CASSSGDSNEKLFF.

The rearrangement uses TRBV5-6 and TRBJ2-1; D perhaps matches TRBD2 (6 bases). CDR1 is SGHDT, CDR2 YYEEEE, per germline. This CDR3 is 14 amino acids long. Between the trimmed V and J ends, which lost 2 bases and 5 bases, there was a span of 11 bases. The CDR3: CASSLWRDHNEQFF. CDR3 DNA: TGTGCCAGCAGCTTATGGCGGGATCACAATGAGCAGTTCTTC.

The V call is TRBV9, the J call TRBJ2-7, with 7 bases identical to TRBD1. The CDR3 is 15 amino acids. From germline, CDR1 is SGDLS and CDR2 YYNGEE. V gave up 1 base and J gave up 2 bases; unmatched junction bases: 6. For the CDR3, the DNA is TGTGCCAGCAGCGTAACAGGGACAGAGGCCTACGAGCAGTACTTC. Translated, it gives CASSVTGTEAYEQYF.

The gene calls are TRBV15 and TRBJ2-1, with D tentatively TRBD1 (5 bases). Germline CDR1 LNHNV, CDR2 YYDKDF (reference sequence). Trimming stripped 5 bases from V and 7 bases from J, with 15 bases between. The CDR3 is made up of 14 amino acids. CDR3 amino acids: CATSPQGGLNEQFF. CDR3 DNA sequence: TGTGCCACCAGCCCCCAGGGCGGCCTTAATGAGCAGTTCTTC. Combining the CDR3 with reference TRBV15 and TRBJ2-1 gives the whole variable domain DAMVIQNPRYQVTQFGKPVTLSCSQTLNHNVMYWYQQKSSQAPKLLFHYYDKDFNNEADTPDNFQSRRPNTSFCFLDIRSPGLGDTAMYLCATSPQGGLNEQFFGPGTRLTVL.

The chain has TRBV29-1 and TRBJ2-2, with 9 bases matching TRBD1. The CDR3 length is 15 residues. Germline values: CDR1 SQVTM, CDR2 ANQGSEA. Losses at the gene ends were 5 bases for V and 5 bases for J; bases not matched to a gene: 9. DNA of the CDR3: TGCAGCGTTTCGTCGGGACAGGGAAGGACCGGGGAGCTGTTTTTT. It encodes CSVSSGQGRTGELFF.

The gene calls are TRBV5-1 and TRBJ2-1; D is perhaps TRBD1 or TRBD2 (5 bases each). The V gene's germline CDR1 is SGHRS and CDR2 YFSETQ. The CDR3 covers 14 residues. V was cut by 7 bases and J by 8 bases, with 19 bases left in between. DNA of the CDR3: TGCGCCAGCTCCAGGTGGGGGTTTTCTCATGAGCAGTTCTTC. This gives the protein CASSRWGFSHEQFF.

The CDR3 loop is CASSPGGEGISYNEQFF. CDR3 nucleotide sequence: TGTGCCAGCAGCCCCGGGGGGGAGGGCATATCCTACAATGAGCAGTTCTTC. V and J are TRBV7-9 and TRBJ2-1; TRBD2 matches 8 bases. The germline CDR1 and CDR2 sequences are SEHNR and FQNEAQ (reference sequence). V was clipped by 5 bases and J by 1 base; unmatched bases: 10. The CDR3 loop spans 17 amino acids.

This CDR3 reads CASSLGYEQGTDTQYF. CDR3 nucleotides: TGTGCCAGCAGCTTAGGATATGAACAGGGCACAGATACGCAGTATTTT. V gene TRBV7-9 combines with J gene TRBJ2-3; D may be TRBD1 (5 bases). Germline V lookup: CDR1 SEHNR, CDR2 FQNEAQ (reference sequence). V lost 1 base and J lost 1, with 12 bases in between. This CDR3 is 16 amino acids long.

Concerning this clone: The sample has other DNA sequences that encode this CDR3 too. The V gene is TRBV19, the J gene TRBJ2-1, with a tentative D call TRBD2 (7 bases). Trimming took 5 bases from V and 3 from J, leaving 11 bases between them. Germline V gives CDR1 LNHDA, CDR2 SQIVND (reference sequence). There are 14 residues in the CDR3. The CDR3 DNA is TGTGCCAGTAGTTACGGGGGGCGCTACAATGAGCAGTTCTTC. It encodes CASSYGGRYNEQFF. The variable domain in full, with the rest retrieved from reference TRBV19 and TRBJ2-1, is DGGITQSPKYLFRKEGQNVTLSCEQNLNHDAMYWYRQDPGQGLRLIYYSQIVNDFQKGDIAEGYSVSREKKESFPLTVTSAQKNPTAFYLCASSYGGRYNEQFFGPGTRLTVL.

The CDR3 nucleotides read TGTGCAAGTCCGGGGCCCCAGGGACCCGGGGAGCTGTTTTTT. Its protein product is CASPGPQGPGELFF. The rearrangement links TRBV9 to TRBJ2-2; the D call may be TRBD1 or TRBD2 (5 bases each). The CDR3 totals 14 residues. Germline V gene data show CDR1 as SGDLS and CDR2 as YYNGEE.

The chain is built from TRBV6-5 and TRBJ1-6; no clear D gene. Germline loops: CDR1 MNHEY, CDR2 SVGAGI. The CDR3 sequence is 13 residues long. V lost 2 bases to trimming and J lost 7 bases, with 6 bases between them. The CDR3 sequence is CASSYSMNSPLHF. The DNA for the CDR3 is TGTGCCAGCAGTTACAGCATGAATTCACCCCTCCACTTT.

The chain carries TRBV28 and TRBJ1-5, with D perhaps TRBD1 (5 bases). CDR1 and CDR2 (germline): MDHEN, SYDVKM. Trimming took off 1 base at V and 0 bases at J, with 25 bases between the two ends. The CDR3 sequence is 21 residues long. For the CDR3, the DNA is TGTGCCAGCAGTTTATACATTTCCTCCCAGTGGGGGGGGAATAGCAATCAGCCCCAGCATTTT. Amino acids: CASSLYISSQWGGNSNQPQHF.

V usage is TRBV7-9 and J usage is TRBJ2-1; D gene uncertain. CDR3 size: 15 residues. Trimming removed 1 base at V and 7 bases at J, with 14 bases between. Germline values: CDR1 SEHNR, CDR2 FQNEAQ (reference sequence). In DNA, the CDR3 is TGTGCCAGCAGCTTAGTTGTGGGGTTTTCGAATGAGCAGTTCTTC. This encodes CASSLVVGFSNEQFF.

The rearrangement links TRBV18 to TRBJ1-5, with D maybe TRBD1 (6 bases). Looked up from germline, CDR1 is KGHSH and CDR2 is LQKENI. Trimming removed 3 bases from V and 4 bases from J, with 10 bases in between. The CDR3 loop spans 14 amino acids. Here the CDR3 DNA reads TGTGCCAGCTCACCGGGACAAAGAAATCAGCCCCAGCATTTT. Protein sequence: CASSPGQRNQPQHF.

The rearrangement uses TRBV27 and TRBJ2-7, with 10 bases matching TRBD2. V dropped 6 bases and J dropped 2; count of bases not matched to a gene: 1. The CDR3 is 13 amino acids. Germline CDR1 is MNHEY and CDR2 is SMNVEV (reference sequence). CDR3 sequence reads: CASSLAGAYEQYF. The CDR3 DNA reads TGTGCCAGCAGCCTAGCGGGAGCCTACGAGCAGTACTTC.

The J gene is TRBJ1-3, the V gene TRBV6-1; D uncertain. V lost 7 bases and J lost 4, with 11 bases in between. The CDR3 extends over 13 amino acids. Per germline, CDR1 MNHNS and CDR2 SASEGT. In nucleotides, the CDR3 is TGTGCCAGCACAGTCATATCCGGAAACACCATATATTTT. It is translated as CASTVISGNTIYF.

This chain uses TRBV28 with TRBJ2-7, with a possible D match to TRBD1 (6 bases). The germline gives CDR1 MDHEN, CDR2 SYDVKM. With 6 bases removed from V and 7 bases from J, the gap between germline ends came to 16 bases. This CDR3 contains 13 residues. The CDR3 protein is CASRPGVIREQYF. The CDR3 nucleotides are TGTGCCAGCAGGCCAGGGGTGATTCGAGAGCAGTACTTC.